This entry lists 21 T cell receptor beta chains sequenced from one sample in a study of lymphopenia after photon versus proton radiotherapy. TCRdb's copy holds only in-frame clones and misses some; the assay was immunoSEQ multiplex PCR. The repertoire holds over 20,000 clones, with 80% to 85% as singletons. The specimen was peripheral blood, collected from a patient treated with photon-based radiotherapy. The receptors come from a woman in her fifties or sixties with pancreatic cancer.

The chain combines TRBV12-5 with TRBJ2-2; D is ambiguous. V lost 6 bases, J lost 0 bases, and 8 bases lay in between. The germline V gene has CDR1 LGHNT and CDR2 FRNRAP. The CDR3 contains 14 residues. CDR3: CASGQSTNTGELFF. CDR3 bases: TGTGCTAGTGGCCAATCTACGAACACCGGGGAGCTGTTTTTT.

The chain has TRBV5-4 and TRBJ1-1; D possibly corresponds to TRBD1 (5 bases). Trimming cost V 3 bases and J 3 bases, with 18 bases left between them. CDR1 is SGHNT, CDR2 YYREEE, per germline (reference sequence). The CDR3 totals 16 residues. The CDR3 region is CASSSGVTEGHTEAFF. The CDR3 nucleotides read TGTGCCAGCAGCTCGGGGGTGACAGAGGGGCACACTGAAGCTTTCTTT.

The table lists this clone with a count of one. CDR3 loop: CASSQRPGTGNEKLFF. The CDR3 DNA is TGCGCCAGCAGCCAAAGGCCCGGGACAGGGAATGAAAAACTGTTTTTT. The chain is built from TRBV4-3 and TRBJ1-4, with 9 bases lining up with TRBD1. CDR3 length: 16 amino acids. Germline trimming cut 2 bases from V and 5 bases from J; bases unmatched to any gene: 6. Germline V CDR1 and CDR2: LGHNA, YSLEER.

The V and J genes are TRBV7-2 and TRBJ1-5, with D possibly TRBD1 on 6 matching bases. Germline CDR1 SGHTA, CDR2 FQGNSA. The CDR3 runs 13 residues. The ends were cut back, 5 bases at V and 4 bases at J, with 9 bases in the middle. Here the CDR3 DNA reads TGTGCCAGCAGCCGACAGGAGAATCAGCCCCAGCATTTT. Its translation: CASSRQENQPQHF.

The chain carries TRBV10-1 and TRBJ2-1; 14 nucleotides line up with TRBD2. Germline CDR1 and CDR2: WNHNN and SYGVQD (reference sequence). The CDR3 length is 16 residues. The trim removed 5 bases at V and 6 bases at J, leaving 6 bases unmatched. CDR3 loop: CASSPGLAGGSNEQFF. CDR3 DNA sequence: TGCGCCAGCAGTCCTGGACTAGCGGGGGGTTCCAATGAGCAGTTCTTC.

V and J are TRBV18 and TRBJ2-6; 12 bases agree with TRBD2. Germline values: CDR1 KGHSH, CDR2 LQKENI. With 4 bases clipped from V and 4 bases from J, the junction kept 8 bases outside the gene matches. CDR3 length: 18 residues. The CDR3 nucleotides read TGTGCCAGCTCACTACAGACTAGCGGGAGAGGCGGGGCCAACGTCCTGACTTTC. This codes for CASSLQTSGRGGANVLTF.

The V gene is TRBV30, the J gene TRBJ1-3, with D unresolved. This CDR3 has 14 residues. Germline V gene sequence: CDR1 GTSNPN, CDR2 SVGIG (reference sequence). V lost 2 bases and J 4 bases, leaving 12 bases between the germline ends. The CDR3: CAWSPTATGNTIYF. The CDR3, as DNA: TGTGCCTGGAGTCCCACAGCAACGGGAAACACCATATATTTT.

The sample holds one count of this clone. This chain links TRBV18 with TRBJ2-5; possible D gene TRBD2, 5 bases. The CDR3 covers 15 residues. Germline loops: CDR1 KGHSH, CDR2 LQKENI. V lost 4 bases, J lost 2 bases, and 14 bases lay in between. The CDR3 loop is CASSRGWKLQETQYF. CDR3 coding DNA: TGTGCCAGCTCACGCGGGTGGAAACTTCAAGAGACCCAGTACTTC.

The chain carries TRBV9 and TRBJ2-7; D gene uncertain. The length of the CDR3 is 14 residues. V was trimmed by 0 bases and J by 0 bases, leaving 7 bases between them. Germline assignment: CDR1 SGDLS and CDR2 YYNGEE. This CDR3 reads CASSVAPSSYEQYF. CDR3 DNA sequence: TGTGCCAGCAGCGTAGCTCCGAGCTCCTACGAGCAGTACTTC.

The V call is TRBV19, the J call TRBJ2-5, with TRBD1 identical over 11 bases. J gave up 5 bases and V 3 bases, and 8 bases lay outside the gene matches. Germline CDR1 LNHDA, CDR2 SQIVND (reference sequence). CDR3 size: 16 residues. The CDR3 is CASSMGTGGFEETQYF. The CDR3 DNA follows: TGTGCCAGTAGTATGGGGACAGGGGGTTTTGAGGAGACCCAGTACTTC.

For the CDR3, the DNA is TGTGCCAGCTCCGGAGGCGGGACTAGCGTTATGGAGACCCAGTACTTC. This gives the protein CASSGGGTSVMETQYF. The chain is built from TRBV18 and TRBJ2-5; TRBD2 agrees at 10 bases. The CDR3 runs 16 residues. CDR1 KGHSH and CDR2 LQKENI come from the germline V gene. The ends lost 6 bases at V and 5 bases at J; junction bases unmatched: 12. Full variable domain (outside the CDR3, taken from reference TRBV18 and TRBJ2-5): NAGVMQNPRHLVRRRGQEARLRCSPMKGHSHVYWYRQLPEEGLKFMVYLQKENIIDESGMPKERFSAEFPKEGPSILRIQQVVRGDSAAYFCASSGGGTSVMETQYFGPGTRLLVL.

This clone was counted once. The rearrangement uses TRBV7-9 and TRBJ1-3, with 9 bases fitting TRBD1. CDR1 and CDR2 from the germline V gene are SEHNR and FQNEAQ (reference sequence). Trimming took 5 bases from V and 4 from J; bases not matched to a gene: 9. The CDR3 contains 16 residues. The CDR3 coding sequence is TGTGCCAGCAGCCCTCCGGGACAGGGCGGAGGAAACACCATATATTTT. This translates into CASSPPGQGGGNTIYF.

This clone was recorded only once. The gene calls are TRBV18 and TRBJ1-1; 7 positions agree with TRBD1. V lost 2 bases, J lost 2 bases, and 8 bases stayed unmatched. Germline loops: CDR1 KGHSH, CDR2 LQKENI. This CDR3 is built from 16 residues. Written as DNA, the CDR3 is TGTGCCAGCTCACCAGATAGACAGGGTCGAAACACTGAAGCTTTCTTT. Translated: CASSPDRQGRNTEAFF. Full variable domain (missing parts from reference TRBV18 and TRBJ1-1): NAGVMQNPRHLVRRRGQEARLRCSPMKGHSHVYWYRQLPEEGLKFMVYLQKENIIDESGMPKERFSAEFPKEGPSILRIQQVVRGDSAAYFCASSPDRQGRNTEAFFGQGTRLTVV.

This clone was seen only once. The rearrangement joins TRBV2 to TRBJ1-5; possibly TRBD1 for D (6 bases). This CDR3 region has 15 residues. V lost 7 bases and J lost 4, with 17 bases in between. Germline V gene data show CDR1 as SNHLY and CDR2 as FYNNEI. CDR3 protein: CASNLLRGPNQPQHF. CDR3 nucleotide sequence: TGTGCCAGCAACCTCCTCAGGGGCCCAAATCAGCCCCAGCATTTT. The full variable domain, with the rest looked up from reference TRBV2 and TRBJ1-5, is EPEVTQTPSHQVTQMGQEVILRCVPISNHLYFYWYRQILGQKVEFLVSFYNNEISEKSEIFDDQFSVERPDGSNFTLKIRSTKLEDSAMYFCASNLLRGPNQPQHFGDGTRLSIL.

The CDR3 nucleotides are TGTGCCATCAGTGAAGGTTCCGGGCCAGGGCCTAACTATGGCTACACCTTC. Translating it yields CAISEGSGPGPNYGYTF. The chain links TRBV10-3 to TRBJ1-2; TRBD1 might be the D (5 bases). Germline CDR1 and CDR2: ENHRY and SYGVKD. Trimming removed 3 bases from V and 0 bases from J, with 17 bases in between. The CDR3 totals 17 residues.

This clone came up a few times. The same CDR3 is also encoded by other DNA sequences in this sample. The CDR3 sequence is CASSISRNSYNEQFF. In nucleotides, the CDR3 is TGTGCCAGTAGTATAAGTCGGAACTCCTACAATGAGCAGTTCTTC. The chain employs TRBV19 and TRBJ2-1; D unresolved. Germline lookup yields CDR1 LNHDA and CDR2 SQIVND (reference sequence). This CDR3 has 15 residues. V lost 2 bases and J lost 0, with 8 bases in between.

The CDR3 spells CASSLDLAGEEQYF. CDR3 coding DNA: TGCGCCAGCAGCTTGGACCTAGCGGGAGAAGAGCAGTACTTC. The chain couples TRBV5-1 to TRBJ2-7, with TRBD2 matching over 10 bases. This CDR3 has 14 residues. V lost 0 bases, J lost 7 bases, and 4 bases stayed unmatched. Looked up from germline, CDR1 is SGHRS and CDR2 is YFSETQ.

As DNA, the CDR3 is TGTGCCAGCAGCCAAGATGGGGGACAGAGCACAGATACGCAGTATTTT. Translation gives CASSQDGGQSTDTQYF. The chain uses TRBV14 and TRBJ2-3; 7 positions agree with TRBD1. The junction had 3 bases not matched to a gene; V was cut back by 0 bases and J by 0 bases. CDR1 is SGHDN, CDR2 FVKESK, per germline. This CDR3 has 16 amino acids.

V usage is TRBV2 and J usage is TRBJ2-4; D is perhaps TRBD2 (5 bases). V was trimmed by 7 bases and J by 3 bases, leaving 10 bases between them. Looked up from germline, CDR1 is SNHLY and CDR2 is FYNNEI. This CDR3 region has 13 residues. The CDR3 DNA reads TGTGCCAGCATCGGACTTTTCAAAAACATTCAGTACTTC. Encoded protein: CASIGLFKNIQYF.

This clone turned up a few times. This chain connects TRBV2 to TRBJ2-3; no firm D call. CDR1 SNHLY and CDR2 FYNNEI come from the germline V gene. This CDR3 has 14 amino acids. V was pared by 4 bases and J by 0 bases, with 8 bases between. CDR3 DNA: TGTGCCAGCAGTGGTCAGCAAAGCACAGATACGCAGTATTTT. Protein product: CASSGQQSTDTQYF.

The CDR3 is CASSATSGEQYF. DNA for the CDR3: TGTGCCAGCAGCGCCACTAGCGGCGAGCAGTACTTC. The chain links TRBV9 to TRBJ2-7; 8 bases map to TRBD2. Trimming at V came to 3 bases and at J to 6 bases, leaving 2 bases not matched to a gene. Germline values: CDR1 SGDLS, CDR2 YYNGEE. This CDR3 has 12 amino acids. Combining the CDR3 with reference TRBV9 and TRBJ2-7 gives the whole variable domain DSGVTQTPKHLITATGQRVTLRCSPRSGDLSVYWYQQSLDQGLQFLIQYYNGEERAKGNILERFSAQQFPDLHSELNLSSLELGDSALYFCASSATSGEQYFGPGTRLTVT.